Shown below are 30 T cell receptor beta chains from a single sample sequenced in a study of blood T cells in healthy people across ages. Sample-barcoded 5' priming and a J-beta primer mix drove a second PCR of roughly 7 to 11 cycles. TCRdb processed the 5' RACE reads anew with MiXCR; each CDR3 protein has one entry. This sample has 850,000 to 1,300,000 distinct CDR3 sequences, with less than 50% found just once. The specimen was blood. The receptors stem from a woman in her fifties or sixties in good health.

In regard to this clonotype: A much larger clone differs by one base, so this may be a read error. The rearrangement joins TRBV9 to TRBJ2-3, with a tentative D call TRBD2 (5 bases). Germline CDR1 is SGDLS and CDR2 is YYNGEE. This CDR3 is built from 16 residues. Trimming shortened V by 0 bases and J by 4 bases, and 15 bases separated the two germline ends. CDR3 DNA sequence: TGTGCCAGCAGCGTAGCCCAGCGGACGGTCGCAGATACGCAGTATTTT. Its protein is CASSVAQRTVADTQYF.

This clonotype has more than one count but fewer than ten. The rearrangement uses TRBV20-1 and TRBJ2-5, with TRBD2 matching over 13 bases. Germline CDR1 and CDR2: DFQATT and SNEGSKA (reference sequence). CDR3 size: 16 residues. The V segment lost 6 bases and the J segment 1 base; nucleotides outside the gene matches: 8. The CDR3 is CSAPHGTSGVQETQYF. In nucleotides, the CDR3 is TGCAGTGCGCCGCACGGGACTAGCGGGGTCCAAGAGACCCAGTACTTC.

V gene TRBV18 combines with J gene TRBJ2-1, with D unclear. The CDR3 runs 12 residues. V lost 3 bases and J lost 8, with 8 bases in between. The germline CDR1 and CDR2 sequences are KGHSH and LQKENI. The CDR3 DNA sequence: TGTGCCAGCTCACCCCTGAGCGATGAGCAGTTCTTC. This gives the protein CASSPLSDEQFF.

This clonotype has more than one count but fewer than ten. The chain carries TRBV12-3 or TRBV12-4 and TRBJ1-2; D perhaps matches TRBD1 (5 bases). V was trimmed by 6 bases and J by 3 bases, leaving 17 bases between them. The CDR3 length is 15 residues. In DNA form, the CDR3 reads TGTGCCAGCAGCACCGGCTGGGGGGTGGACTATGGCTACACCTTC. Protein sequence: CASSTGWGVDYGYTF.

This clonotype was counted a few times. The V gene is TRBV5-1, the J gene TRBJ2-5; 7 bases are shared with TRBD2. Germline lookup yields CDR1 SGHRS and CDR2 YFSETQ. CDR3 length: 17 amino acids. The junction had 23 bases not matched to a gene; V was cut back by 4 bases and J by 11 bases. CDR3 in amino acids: CASSPGFGGGPLNEQYF. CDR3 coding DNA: TGCGCCAGCAGCCCGGGCTTTGGGGGAGGGCCTCTGAATGAGCAGTACTTC.

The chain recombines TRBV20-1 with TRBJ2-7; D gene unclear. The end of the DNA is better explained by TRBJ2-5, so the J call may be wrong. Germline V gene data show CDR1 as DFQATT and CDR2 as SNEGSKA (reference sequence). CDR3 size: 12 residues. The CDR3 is CSGTNRAETQYF. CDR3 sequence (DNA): TGCAGTGGGACCAATAGGGCAGAGACCCAGTACTTC.

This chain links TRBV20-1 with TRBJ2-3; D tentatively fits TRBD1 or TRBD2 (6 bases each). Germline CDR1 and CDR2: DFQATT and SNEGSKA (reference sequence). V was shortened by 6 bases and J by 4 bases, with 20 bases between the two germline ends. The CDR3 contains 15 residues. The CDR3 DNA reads TGCAGTGCCCCCCGAGGGGGGCTTAGTGCAGATACGCAGTATTTT. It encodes CSAPRGGLSADTQYF.

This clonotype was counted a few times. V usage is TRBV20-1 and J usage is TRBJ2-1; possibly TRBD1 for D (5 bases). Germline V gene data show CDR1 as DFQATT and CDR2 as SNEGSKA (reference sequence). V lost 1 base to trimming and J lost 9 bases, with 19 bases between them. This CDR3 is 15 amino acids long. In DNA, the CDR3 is TGCAGTGCTAGAGCCCGAGTGGGGCCGGTGACTGAGCAGTTCTTC. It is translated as CSARARVGPVTEQFF.

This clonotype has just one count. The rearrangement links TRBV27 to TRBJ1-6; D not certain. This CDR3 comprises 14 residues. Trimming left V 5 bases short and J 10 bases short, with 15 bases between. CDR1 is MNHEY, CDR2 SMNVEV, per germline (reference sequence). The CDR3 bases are TGTGCCAGCAGTCCCCGGACGGTTAGGTCACCCCTCCACTTT. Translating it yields CASSPRTVRSPLHF.

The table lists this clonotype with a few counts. The CDR3 protein is CATRGLGASGRAGAKNIQYF. The CDR3 coding sequence is TGTGCCACCAGGGGGTTGGGTGCTAGCGGGAGAGCTGGGGCCAAAAACATTCAGTACTTC. V gene TRBV15 combines with J gene TRBJ2-4; TRBD2 matches at 10 bases. J lost 1 base, V lost 6 bases, and 18 bases had no gene match. Germline CDR1 reads LNHNV; CDR2 reads YYDKDF (reference sequence). CDR3 length: 20 amino acids.

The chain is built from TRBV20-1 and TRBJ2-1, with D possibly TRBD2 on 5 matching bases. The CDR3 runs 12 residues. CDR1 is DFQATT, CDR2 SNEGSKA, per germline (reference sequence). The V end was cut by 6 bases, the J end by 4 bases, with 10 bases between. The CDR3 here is CSAQDSYNEQFF. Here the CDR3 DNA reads TGCAGTGCGCAGGACTCATACAATGAGCAGTTCTTC.

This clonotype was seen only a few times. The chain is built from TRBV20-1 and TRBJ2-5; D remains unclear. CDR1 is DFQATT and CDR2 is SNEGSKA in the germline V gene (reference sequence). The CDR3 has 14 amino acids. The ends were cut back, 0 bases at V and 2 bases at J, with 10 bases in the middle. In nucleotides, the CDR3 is TGCAGTGCTAGAGATGTCGTACGGCAAGAGACCCAGTACTTC. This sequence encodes CSARDVVRQETQYF.

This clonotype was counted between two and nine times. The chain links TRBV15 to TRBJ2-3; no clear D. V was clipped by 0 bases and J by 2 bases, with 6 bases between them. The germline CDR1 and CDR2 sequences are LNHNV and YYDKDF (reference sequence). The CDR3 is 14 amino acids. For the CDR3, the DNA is TGTGCCACCAGCAGAGATAAGCCCACAGATACGCAGTATTTT. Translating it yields CATSRDKPTDTQYF.

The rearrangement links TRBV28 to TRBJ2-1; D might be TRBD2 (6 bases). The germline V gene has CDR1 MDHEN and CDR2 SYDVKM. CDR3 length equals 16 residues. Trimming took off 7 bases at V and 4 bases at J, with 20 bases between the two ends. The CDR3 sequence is CASIPSRGALYNEQFF. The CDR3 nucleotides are TGTGCCAGCATCCCTTCGCGGGGAGCCTTATACAATGAGCAGTTCTTC. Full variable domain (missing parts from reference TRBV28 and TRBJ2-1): DVKVTQSSRYLVKRTGEKVFLECVQDMDHENMFWYRQDPGLGLRLIYFSYDVKMKEKGDIPEGYSVSREKKERFSLILESASTNQTSMYLCASIPSRGALYNEQFFGPGTRLTVL.

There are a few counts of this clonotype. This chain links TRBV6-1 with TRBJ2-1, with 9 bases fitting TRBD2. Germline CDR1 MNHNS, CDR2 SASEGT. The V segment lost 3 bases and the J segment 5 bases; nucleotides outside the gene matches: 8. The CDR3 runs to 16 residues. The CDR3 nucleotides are TGTGCCAGCAGTGAGCCTAGCGGGATTTCCAACAATGAGCAGTTCTTC. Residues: CASSEPSGISNNEQFF.

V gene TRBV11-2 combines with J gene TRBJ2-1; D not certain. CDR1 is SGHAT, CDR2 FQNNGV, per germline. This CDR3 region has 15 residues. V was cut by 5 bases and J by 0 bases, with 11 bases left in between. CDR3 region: CASSLWRSSYNEQFF. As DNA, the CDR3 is TGTGCCAGCAGCCTGTGGCGGAGCTCCTACAATGAGCAGTTCTTC.

CDR3 nucleotide sequence: TGTGCCAGCAGTTTCCTCCCCTCCGGGCCTTCTACGAGCCAGTACTTC. It is translated as CASSFLPSGPSTSQYF. This chain joins TRBV27 and TRBJ2-7; D uncertain. Trimming pared 3 bases from V and 10 bases from J, leaving 25 bases between. The CDR3 totals 16 residues. CDR1 MNHEY and CDR2 SMNVEV come from the germline V gene (reference sequence).

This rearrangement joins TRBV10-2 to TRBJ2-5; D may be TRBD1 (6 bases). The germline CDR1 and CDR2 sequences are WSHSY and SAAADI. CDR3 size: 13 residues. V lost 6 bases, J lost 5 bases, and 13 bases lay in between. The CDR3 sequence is CASRGDNSETQYF. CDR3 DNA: TGCGCCAGCAGAGGGGACAACTCGGAGACCCAGTACTTC.

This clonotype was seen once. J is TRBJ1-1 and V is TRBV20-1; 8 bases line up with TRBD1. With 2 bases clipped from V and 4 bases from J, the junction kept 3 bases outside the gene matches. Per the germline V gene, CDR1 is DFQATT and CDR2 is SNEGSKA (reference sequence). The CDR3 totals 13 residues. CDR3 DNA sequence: TGCAGTGCTAGAACGGACAGGGTCACTGAAGCTTTCTTT. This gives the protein CSARTDRVTEAFF.

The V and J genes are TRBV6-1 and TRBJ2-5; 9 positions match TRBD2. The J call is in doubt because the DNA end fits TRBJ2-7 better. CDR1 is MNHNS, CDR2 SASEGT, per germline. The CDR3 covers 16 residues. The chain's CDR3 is CASSIAGEDRSYEQYF. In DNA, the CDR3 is TGTGCCAGCAGTATAGCGGGAGAGGATAGGTCCTACGAGCAGTACTTC.

The CDR3 nucleotides read TGTGCCAGCAGCTTAATGGGGGAGTCGGCCCTCAATGAGCAGTACTTC. Its translation is CASSLMGESALNEQYF. The rearrangement uses TRBV7-3 and TRBJ2-5; D might be TRBD1 or TRBD2, each matching 5 bases. The CDR3 has 16 amino acids. Looked up from germline, CDR1 is SGHTA and CDR2 is FQGTGA. V lost 1 base to trimming and J lost 11 bases, with 23 bases between them.

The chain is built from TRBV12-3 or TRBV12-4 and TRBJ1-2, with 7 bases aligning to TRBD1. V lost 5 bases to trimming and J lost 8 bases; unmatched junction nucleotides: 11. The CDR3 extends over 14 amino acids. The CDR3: CASSPFTGVEGYTF. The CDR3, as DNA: TGTGCCAGCAGTCCCTTCACAGGGGTCGAGGGCTACACCTTC.

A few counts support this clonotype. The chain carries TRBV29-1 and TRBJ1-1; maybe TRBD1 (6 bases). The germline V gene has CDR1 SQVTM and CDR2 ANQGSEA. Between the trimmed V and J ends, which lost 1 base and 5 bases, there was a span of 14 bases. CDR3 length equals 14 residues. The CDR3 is CSVEVPGARTEAFF. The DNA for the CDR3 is TGCAGCGTTGAAGTTCCGGGGGCGCGGACTGAAGCTTTCTTT.

The DNA of the CDR3 is TGTGCCAGCAGCCAAGTGGGGACAGGGGCAGCAGATACGCAGTATTTT. Amino acid sequence: CASSQVGTGAADTQYF. The chain employs TRBV4-2 and TRBJ2-3, with 10 nucleotides matching TRBD1. V trimming: 1 base; J trimming: 4 bases; junction bases outside the gene matches: 5. Germline values: CDR1 LGHNA, CDR2 YNFKEQ. CDR3 length equals 16 residues.

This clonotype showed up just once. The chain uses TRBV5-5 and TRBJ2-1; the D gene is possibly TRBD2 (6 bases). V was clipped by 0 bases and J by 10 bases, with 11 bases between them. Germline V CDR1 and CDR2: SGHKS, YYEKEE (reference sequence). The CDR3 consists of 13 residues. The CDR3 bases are TGTGCCAGCAGCTTGGCGTTTGGAGGGGAGCAGTTCTTC. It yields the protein CASSLAFGGEQFF.

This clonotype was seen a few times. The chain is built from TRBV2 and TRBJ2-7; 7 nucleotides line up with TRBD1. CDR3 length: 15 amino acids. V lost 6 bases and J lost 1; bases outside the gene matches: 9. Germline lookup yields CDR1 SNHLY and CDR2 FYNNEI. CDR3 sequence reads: CASRGGGAPSYEQYF. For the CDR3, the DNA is TGTGCCAGCAGAGGGGGCGGAGCGCCTTCCTACGAGCAGTACTTC.

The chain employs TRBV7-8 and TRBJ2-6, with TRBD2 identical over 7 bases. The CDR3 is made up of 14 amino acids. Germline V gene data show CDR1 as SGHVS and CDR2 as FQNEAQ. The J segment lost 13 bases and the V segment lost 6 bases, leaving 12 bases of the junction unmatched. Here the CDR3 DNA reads TGTGCCAGCAGTGGGGGAGGGGACGGCGCTGTCCTGACTTTC. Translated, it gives CASSGGGDGAVLTF.

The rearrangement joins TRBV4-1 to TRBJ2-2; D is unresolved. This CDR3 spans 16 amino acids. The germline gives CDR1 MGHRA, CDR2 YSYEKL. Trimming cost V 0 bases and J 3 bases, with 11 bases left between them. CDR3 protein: CASSQDQQLYTGELFF. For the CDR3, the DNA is TGCGCCAGCAGCCAAGATCAACAGTTGTACACCGGGGAGCTGTTTTTT.

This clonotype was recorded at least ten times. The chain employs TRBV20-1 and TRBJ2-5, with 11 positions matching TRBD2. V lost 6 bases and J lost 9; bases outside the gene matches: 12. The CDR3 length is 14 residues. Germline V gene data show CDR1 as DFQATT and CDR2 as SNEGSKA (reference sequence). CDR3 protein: CSATIAGGPAAQYF. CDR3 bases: TGCAGTGCAACCATAGCGGGAGGGCCTGCGGCCCAGTACTTC.

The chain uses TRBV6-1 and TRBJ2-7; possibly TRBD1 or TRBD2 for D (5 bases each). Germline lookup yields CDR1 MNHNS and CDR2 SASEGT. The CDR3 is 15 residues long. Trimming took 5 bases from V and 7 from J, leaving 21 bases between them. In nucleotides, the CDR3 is TGTGCCAGCAGTCACACCGGGACCCCGCCTAGGGAGCAGTACTTC. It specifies CASSHTGTPPREQYF.